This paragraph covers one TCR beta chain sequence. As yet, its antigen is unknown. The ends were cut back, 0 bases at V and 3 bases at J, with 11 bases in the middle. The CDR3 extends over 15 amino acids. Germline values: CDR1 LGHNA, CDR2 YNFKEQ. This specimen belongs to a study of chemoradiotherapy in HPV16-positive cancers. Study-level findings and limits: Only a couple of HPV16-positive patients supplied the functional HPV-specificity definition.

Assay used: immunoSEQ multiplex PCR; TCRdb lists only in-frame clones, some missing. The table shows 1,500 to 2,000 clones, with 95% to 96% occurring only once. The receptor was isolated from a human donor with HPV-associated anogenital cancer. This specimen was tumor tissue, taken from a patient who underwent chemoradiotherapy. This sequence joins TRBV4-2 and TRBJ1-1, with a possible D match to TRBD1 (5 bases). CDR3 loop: CASSQDEGKDTEAFF. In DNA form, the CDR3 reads TGTGCCAGCAGCCAAGATGAGGGGAAGGACACTGAAGCTTTCTTT.